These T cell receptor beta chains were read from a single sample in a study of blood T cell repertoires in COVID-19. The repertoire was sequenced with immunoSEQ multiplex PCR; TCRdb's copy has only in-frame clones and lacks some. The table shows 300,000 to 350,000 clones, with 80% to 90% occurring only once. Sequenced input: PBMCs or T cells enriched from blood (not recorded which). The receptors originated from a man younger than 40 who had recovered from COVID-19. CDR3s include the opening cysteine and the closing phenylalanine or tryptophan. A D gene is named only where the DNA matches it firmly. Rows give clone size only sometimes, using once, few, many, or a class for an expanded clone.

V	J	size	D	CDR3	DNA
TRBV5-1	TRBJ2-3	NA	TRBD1	CASSVGTVSTDTQYF	TGCGCCAGCAGCGTTGGGACAGTAAGCACAGATACGCAGTATTTT
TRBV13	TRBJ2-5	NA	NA	CASSPLRETQYF	TGTGCCAGCAGCCCCCTACGAGAGACCCAGTACTTC
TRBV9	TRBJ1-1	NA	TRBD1	CASSVRDRGLRDEAFF	TGTGCCAGCAGCGTCCGGGACAGGGGGCTTCGGGATGAAGCTTTCTTT
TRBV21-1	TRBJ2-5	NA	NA	CASSKNRVGQETQYF	TGTGCCAGCAGCAAAAACAGGGTGGGGCAAGAGACCCAGTACTTC
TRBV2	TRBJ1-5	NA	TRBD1	CASAGTGSGGNQPQHF	TGTGCCAGTGCCGGGACAGGGAGTGGTGGCAATCAGCCCCAGCATTTT
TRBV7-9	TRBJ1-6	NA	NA	CASSAIPNSPLHF	TGTGCCAGCAGCGCTATTCCTAATTCACCCCTCCACTTT
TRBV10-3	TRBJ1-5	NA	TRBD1	CAISRTGEGQPQHF	TGTGCCATCAGTAGGACAGGGGAGGGTCAGCCCCAGCATTTT
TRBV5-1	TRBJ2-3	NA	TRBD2	CASSPGLAGGADTQYF	TGCGCCAGCAGCCCTGGACTAGCGGGGGGCGCAGATACGCAGTATTTT
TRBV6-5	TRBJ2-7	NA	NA	CASSYVGDEQYF	TGTGCCAGCAGTTACGTAGGGGACGAGCAGTACTTC
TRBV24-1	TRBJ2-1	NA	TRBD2	CATSESGLAGGYSYNEQFF	TGTGCCACCAGTGAGTCGGGACTAGCGGGGGGATACTCCTACAATGAGCAGTTCTTC
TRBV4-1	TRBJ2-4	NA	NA	CATSGVSKNIQYF	TGCGCGACCTCAGGGGTGTCCAAAAACATTCAGTACTTC
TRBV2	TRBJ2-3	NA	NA	CASSPGGPHLTDTQYF	TGTGCCAGCAGCCCCGGGGGTCCACATCTCACAGATACGCAGTATTTT
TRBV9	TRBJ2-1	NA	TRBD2	CASSVASGGDEQFF	TGTGCCAGCAGCGTTGCTAGCGGGGGGGATGAGCAGTTCTTC
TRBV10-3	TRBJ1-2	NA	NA	CAISADGQNYNYGYTF	TGTGCCATCAGTGCAGACGGTCAGAACTATAACTATGGCTACACCTTC
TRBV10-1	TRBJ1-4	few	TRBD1	CASSESKIRGQGTNEKLFF	TGCGCCAGCAGTGAGTCGAAGATCAGGGGGCAGGGAACTAATGAAAAACTGTTTTTT
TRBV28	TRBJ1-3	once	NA	CASRTPGGSGNTIYF	TGTGCCAGCAGGACCCCGGGGGGCTCAGGAAACACCATATATTTT
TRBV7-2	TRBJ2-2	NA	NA	CASSFIKNTGELFF	TGTGCCAGCAGCTTCATCAAGAACACCGGGGAGCTGTTTTTT
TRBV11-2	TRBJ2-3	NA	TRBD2	CASSILAGGSRDTQYF	TGTGCCAGCAGCATCTTAGCGGGGGGGTCGAGAGATACGCAGTATTTT
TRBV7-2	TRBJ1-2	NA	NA	CASSLTVYGYTF	TGTGCCAGCAGCTTGACAGTCTATGGCTACACCTTC
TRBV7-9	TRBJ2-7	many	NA	CASSFGSGEQYF	TGTGCCAGCAGCTTTGGGTCGGGAGAGCAGTACTTC
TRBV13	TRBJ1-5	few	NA	CASSLQAGAGNQPQHF	TGTGCCAGCAGCTTACAGGCAGGGGCCGGCAATCAGCCCCAGCATTTT
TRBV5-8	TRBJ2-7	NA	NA	CASSLRAGGAHEQYF	TGTGCCAGCAGCCTACGCGCTGGTGGGGCCCACGAGCAGTACTTC
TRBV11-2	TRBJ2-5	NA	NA	CASSLHAGVPETQYF	TGTGCCAGCAGCTTACATGCAGGGGTTCCGGAGACCCAGTACTTC
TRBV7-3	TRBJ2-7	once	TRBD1	CASSLVTGTYEQYF	TGTGCCAGCAGCTTAGTGACAGGGACCTACGAGCAGTACTTC
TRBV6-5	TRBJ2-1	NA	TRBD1	CASSLDRGGNEQFF	TGTGCCAGCAGTCTCGACAGGGGAGGCAATGAGCAGTTCTTC
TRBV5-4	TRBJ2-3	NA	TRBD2	CASSSSGRGDTQYF	TGTGCCAGCAGCTCTAGCGGGCGGGGGGATACGCAGTATTTT
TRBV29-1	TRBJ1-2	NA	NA	CSVEAPTGSRAYGYTF	TGCAGCGTTGAAGCACCAACAGGATCAAGGGCATATGGCTACACCTTC
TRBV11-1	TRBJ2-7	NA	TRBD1	CASSPPGTGADEQYF	TGTGCCAGCAGCCCGCCGGGGACAGGGGCCGACGAGCAGTACTTC
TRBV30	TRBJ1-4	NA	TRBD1	CAWSVGQGGSGWWEKLFF	TGTGCCTGGAGTGTAGGACAGGGTGGCTCAGGCTGGTGGGAAAAACTGTTTTTT
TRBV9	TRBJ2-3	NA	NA	CASSPQGYSTDTQYF	TGTGCCAGCAGCCCTCAGGGATACTCTACAGATACGCAGTATTTT
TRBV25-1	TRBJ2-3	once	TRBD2	CASSETSGRKTDTQYF	TGTGCCAGCAGTGAGACTAGCGGGAGGAAAACAGATACGCAGTATTTT
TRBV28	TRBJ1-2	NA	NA	CASRPLGGGYTF	TGTGCCAGCAGGCCGCTGGGCGGGGGCTACACCTTC
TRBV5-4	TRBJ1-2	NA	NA	CASRPTGTSNYGYTF	TGTGCCAGCAGGCCTACCGGGACATCTAACTATGGCTACACCTTC
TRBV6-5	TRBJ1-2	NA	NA	CASSLTGLGYGYTF	TGTGCCAGCAGTTTGACAGGTCTTGGCTATGGCTACACCTTC
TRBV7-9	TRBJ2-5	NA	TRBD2	CASSLAAGGTQETQYF	TGTGCCAGCAGCTTAGCCGCGGGGGGAACTCAAGAGACCCAGTACTTC
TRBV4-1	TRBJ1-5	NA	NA	CASSQAFGGNQPQHF	TGCGCCAGCAGCCAAGCCTTCGGGGGGAATCAGCCCCAGCATTTT
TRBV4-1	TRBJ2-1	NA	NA	CASSQDGGEYNEQFF	TGCGCCAGCAGCCAAGACGGAGGGGAGTACAATGAGCAGTTCTTC
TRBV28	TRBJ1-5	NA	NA	CASSLNTDQPQHF	TGTGCCAGCAGTTTGAACACCGATCAGCCCCAGCATTTT
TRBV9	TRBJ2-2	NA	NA	CASSAQTNTGELFF	TGTGCCAGCAGCGCCCAGACTAACACCGGGGAGCTGTTTTTT
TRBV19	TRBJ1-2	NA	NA	CASRSGNRGYTF	TGTGCCAGCAGGTCAGGAAATAGAGGCTACACCTTC
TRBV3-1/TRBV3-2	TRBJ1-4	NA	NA	CASSQTTGGVNEKLFF	TGTGCCAGCAGCCAAACCACAGGCGGTGTTAATGAAAAACTGTTTTTT
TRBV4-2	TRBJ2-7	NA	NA	CASSQARGLGVGEQYF	TGTGCCAGCAGCCAAGCGCGTGGTTTAGGGGTTGGCGAGCAGTACTTC
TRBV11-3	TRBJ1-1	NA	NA	CASSPQEAPTEAFF	TGTGCCAGCAGCCCGCAGGAGGCGCCTACTGAAGCTTTCTTT
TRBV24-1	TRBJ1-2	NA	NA	CATSEGGSYGYTF	TGTGCCACCAGTGAAGGAGGGAGCTATGGCTACACCTTC
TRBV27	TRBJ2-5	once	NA	CASSLRGGETQYF	TGTGCCAGCAGTTTAAGGGGAGGCGAGACCCAGTACTTC
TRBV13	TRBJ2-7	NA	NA	CASSYPTSSYEQYF	TGTGCCAGCAGCTACCCCACGAGCTCCTACGAGCAGTACTTC
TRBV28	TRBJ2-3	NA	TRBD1	CASTSPGQGDTQYF	TGTGCCAGCACTTCACCGGGACAGGGAGATACGCAGTATTTT
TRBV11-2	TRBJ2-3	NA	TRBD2	CASRLLAGGLRTQYF	TGTGCCAGCAGGTTACTAGCGGGGGGGCTTCGTACGCAGTATTTT
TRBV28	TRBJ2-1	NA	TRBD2	CASSGGRGKLGEQFF	TGTGCCAGCAGCGGGGGGAGGGGAAAACTTGGTGAGCAGTTCTTC
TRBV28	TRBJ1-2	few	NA	CASSLRGGGYTF	TGTGCCAGCAGTTTACGGGGAGGTGGCTACACCTTC
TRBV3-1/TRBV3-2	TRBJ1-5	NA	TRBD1	CASSPTGDQPQHF	TGTGCCAGCAGCCCGACAGGGGATCAGCCCCAGCATTTT
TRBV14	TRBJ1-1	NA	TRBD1	CASSPVRDRTGTEAFF	TGTGCCAGCAGCCCGGTCCGGGACAGGACCGGCACTGAAGCTTTCTTT
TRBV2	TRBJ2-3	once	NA	CAISRDSYTDTQYF	TGTGCCATCAGCCGGGACTCTTACACAGATACGCAGTATTTT
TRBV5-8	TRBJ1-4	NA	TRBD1	CASSPSTGLEVKTNEKLFF	TGTGCCAGCAGCCCTTCGACAGGGCTCGAAGTAAAAACTAATGAAAAACTGTTTTTT
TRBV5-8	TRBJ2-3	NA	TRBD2	CASSLGTRDTQYF	TGTGCCAGCAGCTTGGGGACTAGAGATACGCAGTATTTT
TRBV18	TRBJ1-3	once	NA	CASSPSQLGGSGNTIYF	TGTGCCAGCTCACCATCGCAACTAGGGGGCTCTGGAAACACCATATATTTT
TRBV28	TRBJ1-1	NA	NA	CASSLLGQEDAFF	TGTGCCAGCAGTTTATTAGGCCAGGAGGACGCTTTCTTT